Presented here are 3 T cell receptor beta chains from one specimen sequenced in a study of shared clonotypes between healthy human individuals. Naive CD8 populations comprised CD45RO-negative cells positively selected for CCR7, excluding terminally differentiated effector memory CD45RA+ cells. The table came from immunoSEQ multiplex PCR; TCRdb's copy has only in-frame clones and leaves some out. In the table there are millions of clones, 85% to 95% of which are singletons. The specimen was naive CD8+ T cells from PBMCs. The receptors were sampled from a man aged 18-30 years in good health. Some clones in this sample may be carry-over from other donors' samples.

The chain joins TRBV2 to TRBJ2-5, with 9 bases that match TRBD2. This CDR3 is 14 amino acids long. Germline loops: CDR1 SNHLY, CDR2 FYNNEI. Unmatched junction bases numbered 4, after V lost 6 bases and J lost 2 bases. CDR3 protein: CASRGTSSQETQYF. CDR3 in DNA: TGTGCCAGCAGGGGGACTAGCTCGCAAGAGACCCAGTACTTC.

The chain recombines TRBV7-9 with TRBJ2-3; TRBD2 agrees at 11 bases. V lost 0 bases and J lost 6; bases outside the gene matches: 2. The CDR3 spans 15 residues. CDR1 SEHNR and CDR2 FQNEAQ come from the germline V gene (reference sequence). CDR3 nucleotides: TGTGCCAGCAGCTTAGCACTAGCGGGAGTGGATACGCAGTATTTT. This encodes CASSLALAGVDTQYF.

J is TRBJ1-3 and V is TRBV10-3, with D unresolved. From germline, CDR1 is ENHRY and CDR2 SYGVKD. The CDR3 extends over 16 amino acids. V was cut by 4 bases and J by 0 bases, with 13 bases left in between. CDR3 amino acids: CAISGYESHSGNTIYF. DNA for the CDR3: TGTGCCATCAGTGGTTACGAAAGCCACTCTGGAAACACCATATATTTT.